Sequencing of this T cell receptor (beta chain) was carried out in a study of cytomegalovirus exposure and HLA in healthy donors. For the study at large: The 120 validation repertoires, a later analysis reported, used the same platform as the approximately 670 repertoires from the first cohort.

Sequenced by immunoSEQ multiplex PCR; TCRdb stores in-frame clones only, minus some. This table holds a few hundred thousand clones, around 86% found once. Note on this clone: The antigen is undetermined.

Study outcomes and limitations: The study designated around 150 TCR beta chains cytomegalovirus-associated.

Separate from the 666-subject first cohort was the approximately 120-subject validation cohort, to which the donors belonged. The CDR3 is made up of 13 amino acids. Germline-derived CDR1 and CDR2 are LNHDA and SQIVND (reference sequence). Trimming stripped 3 bases from V and 7 bases from J, with 10 bases between. The chain couples TRBV19 to TRBJ2-4; D gene unclear. The specimen sequenced was PBMCs. The sequence came from a woman between 18 and 29 years old in good health and CMV-seronegative. The CDR3 DNA reads TGTGCCAGTAGTATTTCCGAGGAGAACATTCAGTACTTC. Translated: CASSISEENIQYF. Together with reference TRBV19 and TRBJ2-4, the CDR3 gives the full variable domain: DGGITQSPKYLFRKEGQNVTLSCEQNLNHDAMYWYRQDPGQGLRLIYYSQIVNDFQKGDIAEGYSVSREKKESFPLTVTSAQKNPTAFYLCASSISEENIQYFGAGTRLSVL.